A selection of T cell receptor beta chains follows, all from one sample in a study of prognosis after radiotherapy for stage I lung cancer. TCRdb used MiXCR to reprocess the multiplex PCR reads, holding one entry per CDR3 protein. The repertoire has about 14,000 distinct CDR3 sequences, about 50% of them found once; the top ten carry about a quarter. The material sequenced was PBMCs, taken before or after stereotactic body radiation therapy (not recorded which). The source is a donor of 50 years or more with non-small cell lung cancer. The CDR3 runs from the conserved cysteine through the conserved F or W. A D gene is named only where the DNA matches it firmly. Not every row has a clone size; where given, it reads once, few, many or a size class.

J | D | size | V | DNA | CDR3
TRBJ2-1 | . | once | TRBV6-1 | TGTGCCAGCAGCGAAGCTGGCGATGTGAATGAGCAGTTCTTC | CASSEAGDVNEQFF
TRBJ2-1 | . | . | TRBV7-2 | TGTGCCAGCAGCTTAGGAGGGAGGAATGGCAATGAGCAGTTCTTC | CASSLGGRNGNEQFF
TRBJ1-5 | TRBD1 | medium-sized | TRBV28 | TGTGCCAGCGGCCGGGACAGGGGTATCCAGCCCCAGCATTTT | CASGRDRGIQPQHF
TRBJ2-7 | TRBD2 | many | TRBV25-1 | TGTGCCAGCAGTGGTAGCGGGAGCAAGGTCGAGCAGTACTTC | CASSGSGSKVEQYF
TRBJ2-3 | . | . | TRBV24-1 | TGTGCCACCAGTGACCTAGTTCCAGATACGCAGTATTTT | CATSDLVPDTQYF
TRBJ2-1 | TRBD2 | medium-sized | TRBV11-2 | TGTGCCAGCAGCCCCCTTAGCGGGAGGGCCTACAATGAGCAGTTCTTC | CASSPLSGRAYNEQFF
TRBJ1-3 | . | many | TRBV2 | TGTGCCAGCACCTCTTGGGCCAGAAACACCATATATTTT | CASTSWARNTIYF
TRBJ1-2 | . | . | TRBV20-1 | TGCAGTGCTAGCGTTCCGGGGCGAAATGGCTACACCTTC | CSASVPGRNGYTF
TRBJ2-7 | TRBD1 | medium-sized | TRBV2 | TGTGCCAGCAGTGAAGATTTTGGGACAGGGGGCTCCGAGCAGTACTTC | CASSEDFGTGGSEQYF
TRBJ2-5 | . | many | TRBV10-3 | TGTGCCATCAGCGAAAACGGGGCTGCTAAAGAGACCCAGTACTTC | CAISENGAAKETQYF
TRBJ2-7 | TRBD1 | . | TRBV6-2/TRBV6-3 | TGTGCCAGCAGGCGGACAGGGAATTCCTACGAGCAGTACTTC | CASRRTGNSYEQYF
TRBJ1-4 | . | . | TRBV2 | TGTGCCAGCATTAAGGGTGATGCAACTAATGAAAAACTGTTTTTT | CASIKGDATNEKLFF
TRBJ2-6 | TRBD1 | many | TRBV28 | TGTGCCAGCAGTCCCAGGGGGATGAGCTCTGGGGCCAACGTCCTGACTTTC | CASSPRGMSSGANVLTF
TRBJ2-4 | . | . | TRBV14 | TGTGCCAGCAGCCAAGGGCTGGGGGGCGCAGGTAACAAAAACATTCAGTACTTC | CASSQGLGGAGNKNIQYF
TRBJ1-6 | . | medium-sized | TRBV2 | TGTGCCAGCAGGTTATATAATTCACCCCTCCACTTT | CASRLYNSPLHF
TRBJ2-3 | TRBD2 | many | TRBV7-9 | TGTGCCAGCAGCTCCACGGGACTAGCGGGAGCGAATACGCAGTATTTT | CASSSTGLAGANTQYF
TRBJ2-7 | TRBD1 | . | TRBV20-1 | TGCAGTGCCACACACGGGACAGTGAAACACGAGCAGTACTTC | CSATHGTVKHEQYF
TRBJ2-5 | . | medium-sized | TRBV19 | TGTGCCAGTAGTTTACAGGGCCGGGAGACCCAGTACTTC | CASSLQGRETQYF
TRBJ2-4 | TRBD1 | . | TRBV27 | TGTGCCAGCCGAAGCGGACAGGGCACCCCGATAGCCAAAAACATTCAGTACTTC | CASRSGQGTPIAKNIQYF
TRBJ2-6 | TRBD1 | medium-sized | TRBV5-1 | TGCGCCAGCAGCTGGACCGGGACAGGGTCCTCTGGGGCCAACGTCCTGACTTTC | CASSWTGTGSSGANVLTF
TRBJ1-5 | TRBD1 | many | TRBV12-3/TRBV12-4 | TGTGCCAGCAGTCAACAAGACAGGGGGTTAGATCAGCCCCAGCATTTT | CASSQQDRGLDQPQHF
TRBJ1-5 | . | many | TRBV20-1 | TGCAGTGCGGTTGGGGCCTATAGCAATCAGCCCCAGCATTTT | CSAVGAYSNQPQHF
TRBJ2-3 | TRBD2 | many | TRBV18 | TGTGCCAGCTCACCGGACGGGAGGTTTGATACGCAGTATTTT | CASSPDGRFDTQYF
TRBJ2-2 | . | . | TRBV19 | TGTGCCAGTAGGCCCCAGGAGGGCAACACCGGGGAGCTGTTTTTT | CASRPQEGNTGELFF
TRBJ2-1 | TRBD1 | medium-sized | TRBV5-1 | TGCGCCAGCAGCCAAGGGACAGGAACCTACAATGAGCAGTTCTTC | CASSQGTGTYNEQFF
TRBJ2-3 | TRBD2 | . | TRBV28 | TGTGCCAGCAGTTTGGGGGCGGGGGGCTGGGCCACATATAGGCAGTATTTT | CASSLGAGGWATYRQYF
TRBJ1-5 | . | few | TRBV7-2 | TGTGCCAGCAGTCTAGGACCGTGGCAGCCCCAGCATTTT | CASSLGPWQPQHF
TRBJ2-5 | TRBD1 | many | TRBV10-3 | TGTGCCATCAGTGACATGGCTACTCCAGGGGGAGAGACCCAGTACTTC | CAISDMATPGGETQYF
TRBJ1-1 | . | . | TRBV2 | TGTGCCAGCAGTGAGAGGAGGATGAACACTGAAGCTTTCTTT | CASSERRMNTEAFF
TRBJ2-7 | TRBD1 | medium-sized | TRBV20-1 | TGCAGTGCTGGACAGGGAATATACGAGCAGTACTTC | CSAGQGIYEQYF
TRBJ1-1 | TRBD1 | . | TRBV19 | TGTGCCAGCGAGCCGGGACAGGGGGCCGTTGAAGCTTTCTTT | CASEPGQGAVEAFF
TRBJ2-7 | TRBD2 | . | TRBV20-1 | TGCAGTGCTGTTCCCGGGACTAGCGGTGGCGAGCAGTACTTC | CSAVPGTSGGEQYF
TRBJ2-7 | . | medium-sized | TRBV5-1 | TGCGCCAGCAGCGCCGGACCCGACTCCTACGAGCAGTACTTC | CASSAGPDSYEQYF
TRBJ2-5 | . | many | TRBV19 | TGTGCCAGTAGTGTACCCGGGACGAGAGAGACCCAGTACTTC | CASSVPGTRETQYF
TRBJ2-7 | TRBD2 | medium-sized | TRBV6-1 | TGTGCCAGCAGTAGCGGTGGGGGGGAAGGGAACGAGCAGTACTTC | CASSSGGGEGNEQYF
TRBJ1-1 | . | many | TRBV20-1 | TGCAGTGCTCAGGGACGGTTAAACACTGAAGCTTTCTTT | CSAQGRLNTEAFF
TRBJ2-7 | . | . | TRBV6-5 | TGTGCCAGCATTTACCGTTGGAGGGACAACTCCTACGAGCAGTACTTC | CASIYRWRDNSYEQYF
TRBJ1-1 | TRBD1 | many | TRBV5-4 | TGTGCCAGCAGCCGCGGACAGGTCGACACTGAAGCTTTCTTT | CASSRGQVDTEAFF
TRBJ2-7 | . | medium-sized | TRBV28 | TGTGCCAGCAGTTCCCCGGTAGGGGTGAGCGAGCAGTACTTC | CASSSPVGVSEQYF
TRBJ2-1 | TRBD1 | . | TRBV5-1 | TGCGCCAGCAGCTATACAGGGGACAATGAGCAGTTCTTC | CASSYTGDNEQFF
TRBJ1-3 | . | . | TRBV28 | TGTGCCAGCTGCGCCGAGCTAAACTCTGGAAACACCATATATTTT | CASCAELNSGNTIYF
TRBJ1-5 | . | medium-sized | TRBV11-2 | TGTGCCAGCAGCTTTTTGGGGGGGAATCAGCCCCAGCATTTT | CASSFLGGNQPQHF
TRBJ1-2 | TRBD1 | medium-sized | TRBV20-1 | TGCAGTGCGGACGTCGGGACAGGCTCTGGCTACACCTTC | CSADVGTGSGYTF
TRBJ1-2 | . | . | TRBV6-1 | TGTGCCAGCAAACCCCCCCTAGATGGGGACGATGGCTACACCTTC | CASKPPLDGDDGYTF
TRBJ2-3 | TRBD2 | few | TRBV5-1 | TGCGCCAGCAGCATCATGACTAGCGGATACACAGATACGCAGTATTTT | CASSIMTSGYTDTQYF
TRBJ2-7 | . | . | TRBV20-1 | TGCAGTGCTAGAGATTCGCGGAGGTTTGCGTCCTACGAGCAGTACTTC | CSARDSRRFASYEQYF
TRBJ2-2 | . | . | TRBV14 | TGTGCCAGCAGCCTCCGAGAGGGTATAGACACCGGGGAGCTGCTTTTT | CASSLREGIDTGELLF
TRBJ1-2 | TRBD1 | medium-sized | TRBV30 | TGTGCCTGGAGTCAAGTGACAGGGAACTATGGCTACACCTTC | CAWSQVTGNYGYTF
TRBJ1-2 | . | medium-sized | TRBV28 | TGTGCCAGCAGCCCCCCGGGCAGGGAGAGCGGCTACACCTTC | CASSPPGRESGYTF
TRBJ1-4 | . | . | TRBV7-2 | TGTGCCAGCAGCTACGGCACAACTAATGAAAAAATGTTTTTT | CASSYGTTNEKMFF
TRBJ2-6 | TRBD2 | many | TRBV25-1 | TGTGCCAGCAGTCCTCGCCCCCGGGGGGGGTCTGGGGCCAACGTCCTGACTTTC | CASSPRPRGGSGANVLTF
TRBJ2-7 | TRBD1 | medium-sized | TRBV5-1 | TGCGCCAGCAGCACGGGACAGGGTAAATACGAGCAGTACTTC | CASSTGQGKYEQYF
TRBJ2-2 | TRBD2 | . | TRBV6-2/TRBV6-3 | TGTGCCAGCAGTTCCACACTAGCGGCTTTCTCCGTGGAGCTGTTTTTT | CASSSTLAAFSVELFF
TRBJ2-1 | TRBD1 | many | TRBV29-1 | TGCAGCGCTCCCCGATCGACAGGGCTCAATGAGCAGTTCTTC | CSAPRSTGLNEQFF
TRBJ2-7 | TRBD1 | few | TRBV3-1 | TGTGCCAGCAGCTCAACAGGGGACCGCTACGAGCAGTACTTC | CASSSTGDRYEQYF